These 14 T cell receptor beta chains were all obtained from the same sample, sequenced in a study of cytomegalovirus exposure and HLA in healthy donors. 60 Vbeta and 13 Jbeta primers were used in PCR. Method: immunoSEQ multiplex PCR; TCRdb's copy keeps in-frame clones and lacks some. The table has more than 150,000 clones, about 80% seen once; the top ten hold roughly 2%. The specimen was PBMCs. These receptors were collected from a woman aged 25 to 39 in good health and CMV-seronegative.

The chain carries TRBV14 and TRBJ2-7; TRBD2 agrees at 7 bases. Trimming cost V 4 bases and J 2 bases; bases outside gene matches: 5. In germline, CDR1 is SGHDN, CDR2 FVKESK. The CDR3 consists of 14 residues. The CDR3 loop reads CASSPRSGTYEQYF. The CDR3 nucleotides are TGTGCCAGCAGCCCAAGAAGCGGGACCTACGAGCAGTACTTC.

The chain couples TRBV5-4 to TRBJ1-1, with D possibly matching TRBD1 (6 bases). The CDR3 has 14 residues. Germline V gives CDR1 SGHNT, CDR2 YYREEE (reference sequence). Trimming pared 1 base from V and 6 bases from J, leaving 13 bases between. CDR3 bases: TGTGCCAGCAGCTTGTCAGGGGAAAGGGCTGAAGCTTTCTTT. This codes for CASSLSGERAEAFF.

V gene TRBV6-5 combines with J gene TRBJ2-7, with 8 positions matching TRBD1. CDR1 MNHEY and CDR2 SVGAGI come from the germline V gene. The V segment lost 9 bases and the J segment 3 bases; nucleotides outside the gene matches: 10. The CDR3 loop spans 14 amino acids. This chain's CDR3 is CASGFGTGDYEQYF. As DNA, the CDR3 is TGTGCCAGTGGTTTCGGGACAGGTGACTACGAGCAGTACTTC.

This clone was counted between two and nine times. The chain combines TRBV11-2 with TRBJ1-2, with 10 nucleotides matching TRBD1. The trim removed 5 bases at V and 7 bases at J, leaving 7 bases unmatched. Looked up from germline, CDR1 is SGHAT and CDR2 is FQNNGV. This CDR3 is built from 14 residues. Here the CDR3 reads CASSSIGTGAGYTF. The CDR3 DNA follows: TGTGCCAGCAGCAGTATCGGGACAGGGGCTGGCTACACCTTC.

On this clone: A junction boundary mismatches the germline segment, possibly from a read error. The CDR3 protein is CASSFGKTGKNSQYF. The DNA for the CDR3 is TGTGCCAGCAGTTTTGGGAAGACAGGAAAAAACAGTCAGTACTTC. This chain joins TRBV28 and TRBJ2-4, with a tentative D call TRBD1 (6 bases). The germline V gene encodes CDR1 MDHEN and CDR2 SYDVKM. This CDR3 is built from 15 residues.

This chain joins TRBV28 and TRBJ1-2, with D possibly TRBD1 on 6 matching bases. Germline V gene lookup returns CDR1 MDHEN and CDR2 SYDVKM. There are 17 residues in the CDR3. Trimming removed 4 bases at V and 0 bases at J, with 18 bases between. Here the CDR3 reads CASSSNPPQGPNYGYTF. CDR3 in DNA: TGTGCCAGCAGTTCCAACCCCCCCCAGGGGCCTAACTATGGCTACACCTTC.

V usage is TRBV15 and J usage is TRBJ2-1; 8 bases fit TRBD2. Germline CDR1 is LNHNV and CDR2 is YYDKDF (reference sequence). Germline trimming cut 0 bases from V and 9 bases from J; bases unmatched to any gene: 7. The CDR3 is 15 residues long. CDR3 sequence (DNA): TGTGCCACCAGCAGAGAGCAGCGGGGGAGGGTTGAGCAGTTCTTC. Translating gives CATSREQRGRVEQFF. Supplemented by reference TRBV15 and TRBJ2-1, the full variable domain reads DAMVIQNPRYQVTQFGKPVTLSCSQTLNHNVMYWYQQKSSQAPKLLFHYYDKDFNNEADTPDNFQSRRPNTSFCFLDIRSPGLGDTAMYLCATSREQRGRVEQFFGPGTRLTVL.

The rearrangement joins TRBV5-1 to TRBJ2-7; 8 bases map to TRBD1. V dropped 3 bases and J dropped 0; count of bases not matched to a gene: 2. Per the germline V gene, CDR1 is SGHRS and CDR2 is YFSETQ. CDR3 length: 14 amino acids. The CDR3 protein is CASSWGTGSYEQYF. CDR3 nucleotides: TGCGCCAGCAGCTGGGGGACAGGCTCCTACGAGCAGTACTTC.

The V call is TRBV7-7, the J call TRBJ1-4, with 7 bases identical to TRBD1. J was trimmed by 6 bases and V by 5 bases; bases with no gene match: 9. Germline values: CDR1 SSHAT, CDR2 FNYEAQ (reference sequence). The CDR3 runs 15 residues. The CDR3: CASSPGTAGDEKLFF. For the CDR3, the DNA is TGTGCCAGCAGCCCGGGGACAGCTGGAGATGAAAAACTGTTTTTT. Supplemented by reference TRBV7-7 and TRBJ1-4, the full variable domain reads GAGVSQSPRYKVTKRGQDVTLRCDPISSHATLYWYQQALGQGPEFLTYFNYEAQPDKSGLPSDRFSAERPEGSISTLTIQRTEQRDSAMYRCASSPGTAGDEKLFFGSGTQLSVL.

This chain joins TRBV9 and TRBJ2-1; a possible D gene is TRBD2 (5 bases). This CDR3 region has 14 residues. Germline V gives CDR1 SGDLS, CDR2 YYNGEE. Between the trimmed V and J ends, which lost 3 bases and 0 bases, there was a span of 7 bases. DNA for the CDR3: TGTGCCAGCAGCGAGGACTCCTCCTACAATGAGCAGTTCTTC. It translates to CASSEDSSYNEQFF.

CDR3 DNA sequence: TGTGCCACCAGCAAAGACCCGGGACAGGGGGCAGAGGGCTACACCTTC. It specifies CATSKDPGQGAEGYTF. The gene calls are TRBV15 and TRBJ1-2, with TRBD1 matching over 12 bases. The CDR3 loop spans 16 amino acids. The germline V gene has CDR1 LNHNV and CDR2 YYDKDF (reference sequence). V shed 4 bases, J shed 8 bases, and the junction held 11 bases outside the gene matches.

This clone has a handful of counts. The CDR3 DNA reads as TGTGCCAGCAGCTTAGCGGTCGGGGTACCTGGAAACACCATATATTTT. This encodes CASSLAVGVPGNTIYF. This rearrangement joins TRBV7-9 to TRBJ1-3; D is undetermined. The CDR3 is 16 residues long. V lost 0 bases, J lost 2 bases, and 11 bases lay in between. Germline loops: CDR1 SEHNR, CDR2 FQNEAQ (reference sequence).

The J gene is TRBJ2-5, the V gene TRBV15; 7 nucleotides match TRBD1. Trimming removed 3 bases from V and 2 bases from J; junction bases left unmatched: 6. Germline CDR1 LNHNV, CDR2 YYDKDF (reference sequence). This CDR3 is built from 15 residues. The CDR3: CATSRDDRVQETQYF. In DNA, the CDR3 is TGTGCCACCAGCAGGGATGACAGGGTTCAAGAGACCCAGTACTTC. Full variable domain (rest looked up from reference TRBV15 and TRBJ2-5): DAMVIQNPRYQVTQFGKPVTLSCSQTLNHNVMYWYQQKSSQAPKLLFHYYDKDFNNEADTPDNFQSRRPNTSFCFLDIRSPGLGDTAMYLCATSRDDRVQETQYFGPGTRLLVL.

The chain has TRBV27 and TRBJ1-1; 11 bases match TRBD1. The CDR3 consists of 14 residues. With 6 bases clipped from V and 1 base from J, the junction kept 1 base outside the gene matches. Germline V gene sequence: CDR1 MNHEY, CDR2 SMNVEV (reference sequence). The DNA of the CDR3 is TGTGCCAGCAGAGGACAGGGGGCGAACACTGAAGCTTTCTTT. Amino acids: CASRGQGANTEAFF.